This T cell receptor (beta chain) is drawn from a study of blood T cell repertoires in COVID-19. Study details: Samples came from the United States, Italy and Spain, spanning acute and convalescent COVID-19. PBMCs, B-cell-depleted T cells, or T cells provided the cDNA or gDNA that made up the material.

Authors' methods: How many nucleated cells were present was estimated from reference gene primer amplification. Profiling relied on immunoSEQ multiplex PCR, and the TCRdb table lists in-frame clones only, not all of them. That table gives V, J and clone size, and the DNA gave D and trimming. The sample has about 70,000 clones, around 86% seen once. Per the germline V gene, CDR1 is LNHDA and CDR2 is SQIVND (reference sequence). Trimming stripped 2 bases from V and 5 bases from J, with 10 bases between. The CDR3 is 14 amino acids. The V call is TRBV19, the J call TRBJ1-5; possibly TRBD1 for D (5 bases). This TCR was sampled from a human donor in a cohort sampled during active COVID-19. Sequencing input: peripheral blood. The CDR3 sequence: CASSIWGADQPQHF. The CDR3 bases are TGTGCCAGTAGTATATGGGGCGCGGATCAGCCCCAGCATTTT.